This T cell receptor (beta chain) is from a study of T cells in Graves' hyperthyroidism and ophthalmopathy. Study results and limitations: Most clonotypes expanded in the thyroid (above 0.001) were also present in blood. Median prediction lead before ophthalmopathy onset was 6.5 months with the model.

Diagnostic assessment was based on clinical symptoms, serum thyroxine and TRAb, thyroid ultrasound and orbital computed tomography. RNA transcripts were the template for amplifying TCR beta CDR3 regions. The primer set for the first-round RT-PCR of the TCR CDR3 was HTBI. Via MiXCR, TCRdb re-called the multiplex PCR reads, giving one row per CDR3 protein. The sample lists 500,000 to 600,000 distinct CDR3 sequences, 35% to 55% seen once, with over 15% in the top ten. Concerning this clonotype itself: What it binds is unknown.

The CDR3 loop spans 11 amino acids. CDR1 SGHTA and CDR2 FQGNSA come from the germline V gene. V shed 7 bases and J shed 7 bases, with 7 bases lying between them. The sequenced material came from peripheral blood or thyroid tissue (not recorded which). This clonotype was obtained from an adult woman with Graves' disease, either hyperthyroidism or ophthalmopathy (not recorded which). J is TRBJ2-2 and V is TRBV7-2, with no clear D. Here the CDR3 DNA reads TGTGCCAGCAAACCAAGCGGGGAGCTGTTTTTT. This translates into CASKPSGELFF.